This T cell receptor beta chain emerged from a study of molecular identifiers for immune sequencing clone quantification. Looking at the study overall: Four of five RNA aliquots from around 18,000 or 91,000 naive CD8 T cells were sequenced.

The CDR3 spans 16 residues. Germline CDR1 reads MNHEY; CDR2 reads SVGEGT. J was trimmed by 4 bases and V by 0 bases; bases with no gene match: 6. TCRdb reprocessed the PCR reads with MiXCR, giving one entry per CDR3 protein. The sample has over 85,000 distinct CDR3 sequences, about 35% seen once. Sorted naive CD8 T cells, roughly 19,000 to 1,000,000, were sequenced from 10%, 30% or 50% RNA. Broader study findings: Spiked Jurkat TCR RNA originating from one cell could reportedly be identified amid about a million naive cells.

This clonotype came up a few times. The antigen remains undetermined. Sequencing input: naive CD8+ T cells from blood, with Jurkat cell RNA spiked in. The subset is: FACS-sorted CD8+CD4-CCR7+CD45RA+ naive T cells. The TCR comes from a human donor in good health. Some libraries in this study had Jurkat cell RNA spiked in. The rearrangement joins TRBV6-2 or TRBV6-3 to TRBJ2-1; 7 bases map to TRBD2. The CDR3 loop reads CASSYSKASGYNEQFF. As DNA, the CDR3 is TGTGCCAGCAGTTACTCGAAGGCTAGCGGATACAATGAGCAGTTCTTC.